The 7 T cell receptor beta chains below all came from one sample that was sequenced in a study of molecular identifiers for immune sequencing clone quantification. TCRdb called the PCR reads again in MiXCR, with one record for every CDR3 protein. The table lists about half a million distinct CDR3 sequences, about 25% of them singletons. The sample comprised naive CD8+ T cells from blood, with Jurkat cell RNA spiked in. Subset noted: FACS-sorted CD8+CD4-CCR7+CD45RA+ naive T cells. The source of these receptors is a human donor in good health. Some libraries in this study had Jurkat cell RNA spiked in.

Of note for this clonotype: This sequence may be a read error, since a much larger clone differs from it by one base. The rearrangement links TRBV27 to TRBJ1-5; a possible D gene is TRBD1 (5 bases). Germline V gives CDR1 MNHEY, CDR2 SMNVEV (reference sequence). This CDR3 is 14 amino acids long. CDR3 nucleotide sequence: TGTGCCAGCAGTTTGCAGGGACGTACTCAGCCCCAGCGTTTT. The encoded protein is CASSLQGRTQPQRF.

This clonotype was recorded many times. J is TRBJ1-1 and V is TRBV20-1; D gene unclear. CDR1 is DFQATT and CDR2 is SNEGSKA in the germline V gene (reference sequence). The ends were cut back, 0 bases at V and 0 bases at J, with 11 bases in the middle. The CDR3 totals 15 residues. The CDR3 DNA follows: TGCAGTGCTAGAGATAGTAGAGGGATGAACACTGAAGCTTTCTTT. Amino acids: CSARDSRGMNTEAFF.

There are a few counts of this clonotype. The chain employs TRBV20-1 and TRBJ2-7, with a possible D match to TRBD2 (7 bases). Germline V gene data show CDR1 as DFQATT and CDR2 as SNEGSKA (reference sequence). CDR3 length: 17 amino acids. V lost 3 bases and J lost 2, with 23 bases in between. As DNA, the CDR3 is TGCAGTGCTAGTTCTTCAGCGGCGGGGGCGCGGGCCTACGAGCAGTACTTC. Translating it yields CSASSSAAGARAYEQYF.

There are a few counts of this clonotype. The chain has TRBV12-3 or TRBV12-4 and TRBJ1-1, with D unresolved. The CDR3 contains 14 residues. With 3 bases removed from V and 1 base from J, the gap between germline ends came to 9 bases. The CDR3 DNA reads TGTGCCAGCAGTTTTGCCCGCTCGAACACTGAAGCTTTCTTT. Protein sequence: CASSFARSNTEAFF.

Notes on this clonotype: This may come from a read error, since a much larger clone is one base off. The J gene is TRBJ2-5, the V gene TRBV12-3 or TRBV12-4; D gene unclear. This CDR3 contains 12 residues. The CDR3 sequence is CASSPDKEAQYF. In DNA form, the CDR3 reads TGTGCCAGCAGCCCAGATAAAGAGGCCCAGTACTTC.

This clonotype turned up a few times. A single base separates this from a much larger clone, so it may be a read error. The V and J genes are TRBV28 and TRBJ2-5, with a weak D call TRBD2 (6 bases). Germline values: CDR1 MDHEN, CDR2 SYDVKM. This CDR3 is built from 14 residues. CDR3 protein: CASSARLGQEPQYF. The CDR3 region has the DNA TGTGCCAGCAGCGCCCGACTAGGACAAGAGCCCCAGTACTTC.

There are a few counts of this clonotype. This chain joins TRBV20-1 and TRBJ1-3, with a weak D call TRBD1 (6 bases). V lost 6 bases, J lost 0 bases, and 24 bases lay in between. Germline V gene sequence: CDR1 DFQATT, CDR2 SNEGSKA (reference sequence). The CDR3 extends over 18 amino acids. The CDR3 reads CSARLLDRDRYSGNTIYF. CDR3 nucleotides: TGCAGTGCCCGCCTGCTGGACAGAGATAGATACTCTGGAAACACCATATATTTT.